The source of this TCR beta chain is a study of siplizumab effects on memory and regulatory T cells. General study results and limits: Memory cells seemed less diverse than naive T cells, which also seemed major contributors to the alloresponse.

Using immunoSEQ multiplex PCR, the repertoire was profiled, and TCRdb retains in-frame clones only, with some absent. The sample lists some 110,000 clones, around 94% occurring once. Notes on this clone: The antigen is unknown.

The V gene lost 5 bases and the J gene lost 3 bases, with 10 bases spanning the gap. The CDR3 spans 13 residues. Germline assignment: CDR1 SNHLY and CDR2 FYNNEI. This receptor was identified in a human donor in good health. Sequenced: non-Treg CD4+ T cells sorted from blood. This chain uses TRBV2 with TRBJ2-5; D remains unclear. CDR3 sequence: CASSPLRKETQYF. CDR3 nucleotides: TGTGCCAGCAGTCCCCTGAGGAAAGAGACCCAGTACTTC.